Many counts were recorded for the clone carrying this TCR beta chain. The antigen remains undetermined. The sample belongs to a study of blood T cells in healthy people across ages. The germline V gene has CDR1 MDHEN and CDR2 SYDVKM. The CDR3 is 14 residues long. V shed 7 bases and J 4 bases; nucleotides not matched to a gene: 10. A second roughly 6 to 12 cycle PCR used barcoded and J-beta primers. TCRdb re-called the 5' RACE reads through MiXCR, storing one row per CDR3 protein. Of roughly 680,000 distinct CDR3 sequences listed, more than 45% are singletons. Study observations and caveats: Naive and antigen-experienced cells were not separated, limiting conclusive comparison. As naive T cell percentage varied, TCR beta diversity correlated strongly with it.

The sequencing input was blood. V and J are TRBV28 and TRBJ2-7; 7 bases align to TRBD1. The TCR sequence derives from a woman older than 75 in good health. DNA for the CDR3: TGTGCCAGCACCCTACCGGGACAGCTTTACGAGCAGTACTTC. Amino acid sequence: CASTLPGQLYEQYF.